A single sample is the source of the 30 T cell receptor beta chains below, sequenced in a study of T cell clusters in autoimmune cytopenias. One tube held mixed TRB-A and TRB-B primer pools for touch-down PCR. TCRdb processed the multiplex PCR reads again and assigns one entry to each CDR3 protein, with no DNA. This repertoire comprises approximately 6,000 distinct CDR3 sequences; its ten largest clones make up 4% to 5%. TRB was amplified from 250 ng of peripheral blood genomic DNA per sample. Sequenced sample: peripheral blood. The source is a human donor with an autoimmune cytopenia or autoimmune hepatitis (not recorded which).

This clonotype is classed as medium-sized by frequency. This chain uses TRBV19 with TRBJ1-1; TCRdb proposes TRBD1, but this gene call is untestable without DNA. The germline gives CDR1 LNHDA, CDR2 SQIVND (reference sequence). The CDR3 has 13 residues. Here the CDR3 reads CASSSWDRLEAFF. The whole variable domain, filled in from reference TRBV19 and TRBJ1-1, reads DGGITQSPKYLFRKEGQNVTLSCEQNLNHDAMYWYRQDPGQGLRLIYYSQIVNDFQKGDIAEGYSVSREKKESFPLTVTSAQKNPTAFYLCASSSWDRLEAFFGQGTRLTVV.

The chain links TRBV19 to TRBJ1-5. The CDR3 contains 14 residues. The V gene's germline CDR1 is LNHDA and CDR2 SQIVND (reference sequence). CDR3 residues: CASSIDGRSRPQHF. Using reference TRBV19 and TRBJ1-5 for the parts outside the CDR3, the full variable domain is DGGITQSPKYLFRKEGQNVTLSCEQNLNHDAMYWYRQDPGQGLRLIYYSQIVNDFQKGDIAEGYSVSREKKESFPLTVTSAQKNPTAFYLCASSIDGRSRPQHFGDGTRLSIL.

This CDR3 reads CASSYGYGTGTEAFF. The rearrangement links TRBV6-6 to TRBJ1-1; TCRdb reports TRBD1, a call that lacks DNA to check it against. CDR1 is MNHNY and CDR2 is SVGAGI in the germline V gene (reference sequence). This CDR3 is 15 amino acids long.

The genes are TRBV19 and TRBJ1-3. The CDR3 extends over 16 amino acids. Germline CDR1 and CDR2: LNHDA and SQIVND (reference sequence). The CDR3 spells CATTPYRSSPGSTIYF. Looking up the rest from reference TRBV19 and TRBJ1-3 gives the full variable domain: DGGITQSPKYLFRKEGQNVTLSCEQNLNHDAMYWYRQDPGQGLRLIYYSQIVNDFQKGDIAEGYSVSREKKESFPLTVTSAQKNPTAFYLCATTPYRSSPGSTIYFGEGSWLTVV.

This clonotype is identified as medium-sized from frequency. The rearrangement uses TRBV19 and TRBJ2-7. The CDR3 has 13 residues. The germline V gene encodes CDR1 LNHDA and CDR2 SQIVND (reference sequence). This CDR3 reads CASSIVTTDEQYF.

The gene calls are TRBV5-3 and TRBJ2-1; with no DNA, the TCRdb D assignment of TRBD2 cannot be verified. Being an ORF, TRBV5-3 has a function that is uncertain. This CDR3 comprises 15 residues. CDR3 sequence: CARSLETSGSDEQFF.

The gene calls are TRBV12-3 or TRBV12-4 and TRBJ1-1; the TRBD1 assignment by TCRdb is unverifiable without DNA. This CDR3 region has 15 residues. This CDR3 reads CASRTGPGVNTEAFF.

This clonotype is deemed medium-sized by its frequency. The rearrangement uses TRBV20-1 and TRBJ2-3; TCRdb's D call of TRBD1 is untestable without DNA. The CDR3 contains 14 residues. CDR1 and CDR2 (germline): DFQATT, SNEGSKA (reference sequence). The CDR3 loop reads CSARGAASTDTQYF.

This chain uses TRBV7-9 with TRBJ1-3; as DNA is missing, the TRBD1 call by TCRdb cannot be tested. The germline CDR1 and CDR2 sequences are SEHNR and FQNEAQ (reference sequence). This CDR3 contains 16 residues. CDR3 loop: CASSLGTTKFRNTIYF.

The chain recombines TRBV7-6 with TRBJ2-1; TCRdb proposes TRBD2, but this gene call is untestable without DNA. The CDR3 contains 15 residues. From germline, CDR1 is SGHVS and CDR2 FNYEAQ. The CDR3 is CASSFKAGGRNEQFF.

The chain uses TRBV20-1 and TRBJ1-2; TCRdb indicates TRBD1, and absent DNA this call remains unverified. This CDR3 is 12 amino acids long. Looked up from germline, CDR1 is DFQATT and CDR2 is SNEGSKA (reference sequence). The CDR3 loop is CSARLGESGYTF.

In terms of frequency, this clonotype is medium-sized (0.01 to 0.1%). This sequence joins TRBV6-5 and TRBJ2-7; TCRdb indicates TRBD1, and absent DNA this call remains unverified. The V gene's germline CDR1 is MNHEY and CDR2 SVGAGI. This CDR3 contains 15 residues. This CDR3 is CASSYSRQGMHEQYF.

This chain connects TRBV11-1 to TRBJ1-5. CDR1 SGHAT and CDR2 FQDESV come from the germline V gene (reference sequence). The CDR3 sequence is 12 residues long. The CDR3: CASSLFNQPQHF.

V gene TRBV7-9 combines with J gene TRBJ1-1; the D call of TRBD1 rests on TCRdb alone, since no DNA is present to check it. The CDR3 length is 15 residues. Germline V gives CDR1 SEHNR, CDR2 FQNEAQ (reference sequence). The CDR3 is CASSPRGHLNTEAFF.

The genes are TRBV12-3 or TRBV12-4 and TRBJ1-5; checking the TCRdb D call of TRBD1 is not possible without DNA. The length of the CDR3 is 14 residues. CDR3 loop: CASNRDRGFQPQHF.

V is TRBV27 and J is TRBJ2-7; lacking DNA, the TRBD1 call made by TCRdb goes unchecked. CDR1 and CDR2 from the germline V gene are MNHEY and SMNVEV (reference sequence). The CDR3 has 17 amino acids. The CDR3 sequence is CASSPYPGTGSIYEQYF.

By frequency, this clonotype registers medium-sized. This chain joins TRBV19 and TRBJ1-2. The CDR3 has 15 residues. The germline V gene has CDR1 LNHDA and CDR2 SQIVND (reference sequence). CDR3 sequence: CASSMGGGNYYGYTF.

The V and J genes are TRBV5-1 and TRBJ2-7. Looked up from germline, CDR1 is SGHRS and CDR2 is YFSETQ. This CDR3 comprises 11 residues. CDR3 sequence: CASSFGNEQYF.

This clonotype is classed as medium-sized by frequency. This chain joins TRBV6-5 and TRBJ1-2; TCRdb picks TRBD1, but there is no DNA to check that call. Per germline, CDR1 MNHEY and CDR2 SVGAGI. CDR3 length equals 15 residues. Here the CDR3 reads CAISGLDRGRDGYTF.

The rearrangement uses TRBV5-1 and TRBJ1-2; TCRdb names TRBD1, which stays unverified in the absence of DNA. Germline-derived CDR1 and CDR2 are SGHRS and YFSETQ. CDR3 length: 15 amino acids. The CDR3 here is CASSPTGGVIFGYTF.

This clonotype registers medium-sized by frequency. The chain links TRBV12-3 or TRBV12-4 to TRBJ2-1; TCRdb gives TRBD2 as the D gene, but with no DNA this cannot be confirmed. The CDR3 is made up of 14 amino acids. Here the CDR3 reads CASSLFALAGEQFF.

This chain uses TRBV12-3 or TRBV12-4 with TRBJ2-3; the TRBD2 assignment by TCRdb is unverifiable without DNA. The CDR3 has 15 amino acids. This chain's CDR3 is CASSFLAGGPDTQYF.

By frequency, this clonotype is medium-sized. This chain links TRBV6-2 or TRBV6-3 with TRBJ1-5; TCRdb selects TRBD1, and the lack of DNA leaves this call unchecked. The CDR3 covers 15 residues. Germline CDR1 and CDR2: MNHEY and SVGEGT. CDR3 protein: CASSHRDRVNQPQHF.

The V gene is TRBV21-1, the J gene TRBJ2-6; the TRBD2 assignment by TCRdb is unverifiable without DNA. TRBV21-1 has pseudogene status. The length of the CDR3 is 17 residues. This chain's CDR3 is CASSKRGEPPRANVLTF.

This clonotype is medium-sized by frequency. V and J are TRBV5-1 and TRBJ2-3; the TCRdb call, TRBD1, lacks DNA for checking. The V gene's germline CDR1 is SGHRS and CDR2 YFSETQ. The CDR3 has 15 residues. The CDR3 spells CASSLAGGRMDTQYF.

The V gene is TRBV4-3, the J gene TRBJ2-2. The CDR3 loop spans 13 amino acids. Germline lookup yields CDR1 LGHNA and CDR2 YSLEER. CDR3 residues: CASSPGFRGELFF.

This clonotype ranks as medium-sized in terms of frequency. The V call is TRBV6-5, the J call TRBJ1-1; TCRdb selects TRBD1, and the lack of DNA leaves this call unchecked. There are 15 residues in the CDR3. Germline CDR1 reads MNHEY; CDR2 reads SVGAGI. The CDR3: CASSLDLVGGTEAFF.

Frequency places this clonotype as medium-sized. The V gene is TRBV27, the J gene TRBJ2-7; the D gene TCRdb calls, TRBD1, cannot be checked with no DNA. Germline CDR1 reads MNHEY; CDR2 reads SMNVEV (reference sequence). The CDR3 is 13 amino acids. The CDR3: CASSLQGFGEQYF.

In terms of frequency, this clonotype is medium-sized. The V gene is TRBV12-3 or TRBV12-4, the J gene TRBJ1-5. This CDR3 is 15 amino acids long. CDR3 residues: CASSLGRAGEQPQHF.

This chain links TRBV20-1 with TRBJ1-2; no DNA is available, so the TRBD1 call from TCRdb remains unchecked. The CDR3 runs to 15 residues. The germline V gene has CDR1 DFQATT and CDR2 SNEGSKA (reference sequence). The CDR3 loop reads CSARQPGEIGYGYTF.